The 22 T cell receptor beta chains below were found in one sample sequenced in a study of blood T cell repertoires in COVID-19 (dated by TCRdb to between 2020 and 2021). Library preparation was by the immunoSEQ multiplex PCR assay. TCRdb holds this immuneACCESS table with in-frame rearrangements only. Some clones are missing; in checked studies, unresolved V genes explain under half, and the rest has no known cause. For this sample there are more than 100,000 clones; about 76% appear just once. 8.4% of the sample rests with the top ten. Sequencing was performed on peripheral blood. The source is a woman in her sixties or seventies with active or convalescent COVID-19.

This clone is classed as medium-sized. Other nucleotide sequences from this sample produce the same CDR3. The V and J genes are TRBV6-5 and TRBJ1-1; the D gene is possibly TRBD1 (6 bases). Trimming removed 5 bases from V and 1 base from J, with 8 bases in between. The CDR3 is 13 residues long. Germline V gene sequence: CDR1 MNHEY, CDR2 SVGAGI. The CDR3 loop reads CASSRTENTEAFF. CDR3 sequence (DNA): TGTGCCAGCAGTAGGACAGAGAACACTGAAGCTTTCTTT.

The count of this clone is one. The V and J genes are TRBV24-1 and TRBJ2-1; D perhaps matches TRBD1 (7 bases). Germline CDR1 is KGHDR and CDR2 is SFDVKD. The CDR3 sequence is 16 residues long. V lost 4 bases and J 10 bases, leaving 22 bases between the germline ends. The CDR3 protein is CATSDKEGRGRREQFF. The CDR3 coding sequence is TGTGCCACCAGTGACAAGGAGGGCAGGGGGAGGAGGGAGCAGTTCTTC.

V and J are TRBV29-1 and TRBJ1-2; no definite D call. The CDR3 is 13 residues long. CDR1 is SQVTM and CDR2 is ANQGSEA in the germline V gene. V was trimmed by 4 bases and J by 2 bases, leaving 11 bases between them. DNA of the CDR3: TGCAGCGTTGTACAGACCGCGAACTATGGCTACACCTTC. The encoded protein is CSVVQTANYGYTF.

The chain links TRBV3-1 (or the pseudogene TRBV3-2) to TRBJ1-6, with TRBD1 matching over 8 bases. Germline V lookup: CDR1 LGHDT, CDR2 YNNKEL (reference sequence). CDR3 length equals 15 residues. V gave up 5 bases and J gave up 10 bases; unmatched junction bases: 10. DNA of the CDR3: TGTGCCAGCAGCTCAACGTCAGGGGGCGGGTCACCCCTCCACTTT. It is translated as CASSSTSGGGSPLHF.

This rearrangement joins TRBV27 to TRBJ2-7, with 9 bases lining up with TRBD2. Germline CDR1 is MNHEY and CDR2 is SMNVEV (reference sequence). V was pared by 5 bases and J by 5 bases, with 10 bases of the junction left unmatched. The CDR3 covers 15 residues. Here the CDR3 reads CASSAPGLAPDEQYF. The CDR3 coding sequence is TGTGCCAGCAGTGCCCCGGGACTAGCACCGGACGAGCAGTACTTC.

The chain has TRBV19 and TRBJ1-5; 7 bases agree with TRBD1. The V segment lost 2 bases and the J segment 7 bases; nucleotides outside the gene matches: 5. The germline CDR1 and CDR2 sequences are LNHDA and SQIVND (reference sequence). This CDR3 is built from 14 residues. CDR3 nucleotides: TGTGCCAGTAGTATAACAGGGGAGAGGCAGCCCCAGCATTTT. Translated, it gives CASSITGERQPQHF.

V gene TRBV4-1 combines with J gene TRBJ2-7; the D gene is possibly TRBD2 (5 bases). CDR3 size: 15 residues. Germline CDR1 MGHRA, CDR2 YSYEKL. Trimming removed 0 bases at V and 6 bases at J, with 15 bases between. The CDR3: CASSQDEGPGREQYF. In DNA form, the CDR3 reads TGCGCCAGCAGCCAAGATGAGGGCCCAGGCCGCGAGCAGTACTTC.

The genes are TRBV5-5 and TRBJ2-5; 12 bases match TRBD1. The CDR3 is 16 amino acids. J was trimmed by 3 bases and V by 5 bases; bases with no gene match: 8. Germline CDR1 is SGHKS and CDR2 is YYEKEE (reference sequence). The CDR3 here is CASSYRDRGREETQYF. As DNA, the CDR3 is TGTGCCAGCAGTTACCGGGACAGGGGGCGCGAAGAGACCCAGTACTTC.

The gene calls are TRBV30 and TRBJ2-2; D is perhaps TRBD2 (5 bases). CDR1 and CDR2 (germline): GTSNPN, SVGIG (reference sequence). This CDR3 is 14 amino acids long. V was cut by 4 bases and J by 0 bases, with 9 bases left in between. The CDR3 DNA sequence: TGTGCCTGGAAGGAGGATTCGAACACCGGGGAGCTGTTTTTT. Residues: CAWKEDSNTGELFF.

The CDR3 reads CASSHNRAGGLGYTF. The CDR3 region has the DNA TGTGCCAGCAGCCATAATCGGGCGGGGGGTCTTGGCTACACCTTC. The chain joins TRBV27 to TRBJ1-2, with D maybe TRBD1 (5 bases). The V gene lost 6 bases and the J gene lost 7 bases, with 21 bases spanning the gap. The CDR3 totals 15 residues. Germline loops: CDR1 MNHEY, CDR2 SMNVEV (reference sequence).

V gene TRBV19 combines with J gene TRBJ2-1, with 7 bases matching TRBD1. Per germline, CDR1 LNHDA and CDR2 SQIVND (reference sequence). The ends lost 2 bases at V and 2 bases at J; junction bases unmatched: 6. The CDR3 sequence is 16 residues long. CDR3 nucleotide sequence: TGTGCCAGTAGTATAATGGCAGGGGGAACCTACAATGAGCAGTTCTTC. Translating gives CASSIMAGGTYNEQFF.

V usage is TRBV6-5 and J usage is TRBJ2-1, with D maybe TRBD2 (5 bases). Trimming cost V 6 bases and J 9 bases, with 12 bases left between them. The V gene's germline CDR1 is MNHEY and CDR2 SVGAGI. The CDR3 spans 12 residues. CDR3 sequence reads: CASRDLAGEQFF. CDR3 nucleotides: TGTGCCAGCAGGGATCTAGCAGGTGAGCAGTTCTTC.

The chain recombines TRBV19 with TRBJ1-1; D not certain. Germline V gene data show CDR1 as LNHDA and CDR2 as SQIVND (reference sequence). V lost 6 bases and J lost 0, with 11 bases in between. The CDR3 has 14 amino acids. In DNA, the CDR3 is TGTGCCAGTAGGGATGCGGGGTTGAACACTGAAGCTTTCTTT. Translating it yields CASRDAGLNTEAFF. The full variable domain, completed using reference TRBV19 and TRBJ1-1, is DGGITQSPKYLFRKEGQNVTLSCEQNLNHDAMYWYRQDPGQGLRLIYYSQIVNDFQKGDIAEGYSVSREKKESFPLTVTSAQKNPTAFYLCASRDAGLNTEAFFGQGTRLTVV.

CDR3 DNA sequence: TGTGCCAGCAGTAGGGGACCCAGGGAGGCAACTAATGAAAAACTGTTTTTT. Its translation is CASSRGPREATNEKLFF. V and J are TRBV2 and TRBJ1-4; the D gene is possibly TRBD1 (5 bases). Looked up from germline, CDR1 is SNHLY and CDR2 is FYNNEI. This CDR3 is built from 17 residues. Trimming removed 5 bases from V and 0 bases from J, with 16 bases in between.

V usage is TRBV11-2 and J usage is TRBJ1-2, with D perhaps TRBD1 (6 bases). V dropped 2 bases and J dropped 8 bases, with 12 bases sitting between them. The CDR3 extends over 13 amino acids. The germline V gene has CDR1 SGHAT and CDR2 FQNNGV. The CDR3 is CASSLQTGYGYTF. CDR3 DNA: TGTGCCAGCAGCTTACAGACAGGTTACGGCTACACCTTC.

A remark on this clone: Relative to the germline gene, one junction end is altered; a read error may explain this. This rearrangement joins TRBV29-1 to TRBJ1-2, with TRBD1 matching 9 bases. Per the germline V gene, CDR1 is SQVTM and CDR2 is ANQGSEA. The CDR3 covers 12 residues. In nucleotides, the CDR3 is TGCAGCGTCGAAGGACAGGGGTACGGCTACACCTTC. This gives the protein CSVEGQGYGYTF.

The CDR3 protein is CASSPRTYNEQFF. CDR3 nucleotide sequence: TGTGCCAGCAGTCCTAGAACATACAATGAGCAGTTCTTC. The rearrangement uses TRBV27 and TRBJ2-1; D ambiguous. The CDR3 is made up of 13 amino acids. Germline CDR1 and CDR2: MNHEY and SMNVEV (reference sequence). Trimming took off 5 bases at V and 4 bases at J, with 9 bases between the two ends.

The CDR3 DNA is TGCAGTGCTAAGTATGACAGGCGAGCTTTCTTT. It codes for CSAKYDRRAFF. The chain employs TRBV20-1 and TRBJ1-1, with a possible D match to TRBD1 (6 bases). This CDR3 comprises 11 residues. Trimming took 4 bases from V and 10 from J, leaving 13 bases between them. CDR1 DFQATT and CDR2 SNEGSKA come from the germline V gene (reference sequence).

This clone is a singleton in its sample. DNA for the CDR3: TGTGCCAGTAAAAATCCGGGACTAGCGGGAAATGAGCAGTTCTTC. The encoded protein is CASKNPGLAGNEQFF. This rearrangement joins TRBV28 to TRBJ2-1, with TRBD2 identical over 13 bases. CDR1 MDHEN and CDR2 SYDVKM come from the germline V gene. V lost 9 bases, J lost 7 bases, and 9 bases stayed unmatched. The CDR3 sequence is 15 residues long. The variable domain in full, completed from reference TRBV28 and TRBJ2-1, reads DVKVTQSSRYLVKRTGEKVFLECVQDMDHENMFWYRQDPGLGLRLIYFSYDVKMKEKGDIPEGYSVSREKKERFSLILESASTNQTSMYLCASKNPGLAGNEQFFGPGTRLTVL.

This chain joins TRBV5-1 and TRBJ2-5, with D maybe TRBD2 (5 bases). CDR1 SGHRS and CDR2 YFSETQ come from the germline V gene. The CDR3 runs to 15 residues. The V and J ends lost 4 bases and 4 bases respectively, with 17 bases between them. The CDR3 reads CASSRGSGEGETQYF. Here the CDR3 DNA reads TGCGCCAGCAGCAGAGGGAGCGGCGAAGGAGAGACCCAGTACTTC.

The CDR3 region is CASSGTGGPQPQHF. CDR3 sequence (DNA): TGTGCCAGCAGCGGGACAGGGGGTCCTCAGCCCCAGCATTTT. V and J are TRBV6-5 and TRBJ1-5; 11 bases match TRBD1. The CDR3 has 14 residues. Germline values: CDR1 MNHEY, CDR2 SVGAGI. The ends lost 6 bases at V and 6 bases at J; junction bases unmatched: 4.

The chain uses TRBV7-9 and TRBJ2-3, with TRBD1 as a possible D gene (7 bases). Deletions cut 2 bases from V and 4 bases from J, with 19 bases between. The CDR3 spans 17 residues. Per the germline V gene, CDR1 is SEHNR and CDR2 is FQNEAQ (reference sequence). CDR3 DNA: TGTGCCAGCAGCTTAATGAGCCGGGGGCAGGGGGCAGATACGCAGTATTTT. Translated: CASSLMSRGQGADTQYF.